This T cell receptor (beta chain) stems from a study of beta chain features in type 1 diabetes. Expressed TCRB transcripts were sequenced because the entire RNA isolate underwent reverse transcription. Profiling relied on immunoSEQ multiplex PCR, and the TCRdb table lists in-frame clones only, not all of them. Counted here are a few hundred thousand clones, over 10% occurring once; the ten biggest clones make up 0.01%. General study points: All four CD4+ subsets from Type 1 diabetes patients carried moderately but significantly shorter TCRB CDR3s. Relative to healthy donors, patients appeared to have naive, central memory and Treg TCRB repertoires that were more similar. Type 1 diabetes patients showed fewer insertions and more deletions at VDJ junctions.

The ends were cut back, 4 bases at V and 6 bases at J, with 6 bases in the middle. The CDR3 loop spans 11 amino acids. Looked up from germline, CDR1 is MNHEY and CDR2 is SVGAGI. Donors underwent one heparinised blood draw, around 100 mL on average. As to this clone: Its matching antigen is unknown.

V and J are TRBV6-5 and TRBJ1-1, with unresolved D. The source material was naive CD4+ T cells from blood. This clonotype was obtained from a woman younger than 35 with type 1 diabetes. DNA for the CDR3: TGTGCCAGCAGTTTTAAATCTGAAGCTTTCTTT. As protein: CASSFKSEAFF.